Sequencing of this TCR beta chain was carried out in a study of CD8 T cells in Susac syndrome. In blood CD8+ and CD4+ T cells, TCR beta underwent sequencing. This CDR3 spans 15 amino acids. The V gene lost 3 bases and the J gene lost 6 bases, with 17 bases spanning the gap. The germline CDR1 and CDR2 sequences are KGHDR and SFDVKD. With random hexamers, about 0.5 to 1 ug RNA was reverse transcribed. MiXCR, applied by TCRdb to the immunoSEQ multiplex PCR reads, yields one record per CDR3 protein. The profile covers approximately 200,000 distinct CDR3 sequences, with approximately 96% appearing a single time and 0.093% taken by the ten largest.

The sequenced sample was CD4+ T cells from PBMCs. The source of this sequence is a human donor with multiple sclerosis. The V and J genes are TRBV24-1 and TRBJ2-7; D not resolved. The CDR3 loop is CATSDSRVESVEQYF. The DNA of the CDR3 is TGTGCCACCAGTGATAGTAGGGTTGAGTCCGTCGAGCAGTACTTC.